The rows below give T cell receptor beta chains drawn from one sample of a study of human T cells and chemical hapten exposure. TCRdb re-called the RACE reads with MiXCR, one entry per CDR3 protein. Of about 300,000 distinct CDR3 sequences listed, 4.5% to 5.5% are singletons. The sample was whole blood, taken in connection with sensitization to the hapten diphenylcyclopropenone (DPC). The receptors were sampled from a woman aged 18-29 years with alopecia areata. Some clones in this sample may be carry-over from other donors' samples. Each CDR3 is given with its conserved first and last residue. Each record gives: V gene, J gene, D gene, clone size, CDR3 protein, CDR3 DNA. D genes are given only for firm matches. Clone size is not always given. Where it is, it says once, few, many or a class for expanded clones.

TRBV4-1	TRBJ1-4	.	.	CASSQDASEKLFF	TGCGCCAGCAGCCAAGATGCTTCAGAAAAACTGTTTTTT
TRBV6-6	TRBJ1-1	.	few	CASSYSNQPGPVNTEAFF	TGTGCCAGCAGTTACTCGAATCAGCCGGGACCGGTAAACACTGAAGCTTTCTTT
TRBV28	TRBJ2-5	.	.	CASSRSDGKTQYF	TGTGCCAGCAGTCGATCGGATGGAAAGACCCAGTACTTC
TRBV4-3	TRBJ2-7	TRBD1	many	CASSQDGTGVYYEQYF	TGCGCCAGCAGCCAAGATGGAACAGGGGTCTACTACGAGCAGTACTTC
TRBV20-1	TRBJ1-6	.	many	CSATMGDFPSSYNSPLHF	TGCAGTGCTACCATGGGGGACTTCCCGAGCTCCTATAATTCACCCCTCCACTTT
TRBV5-4	TRBJ2-6	.	many	CASSLVASGANVLTF	TGTGCCAGCAGCTTGGTCGCCTCTGGGGCCAACGTCCTGACTTTC
TRBV3-1	TRBJ1-3	.	few	CASSQVETFSGNTIYF	TGTGCCAGCAGCCAAGTCGAGACCTTCTCTGGAAACACCATATATTTT
TRBV3-1	TRBJ1-1	.	many	CASSQDTRATEAFF	TGTGCCAGCAGCCAAGATACCCGGGCCACTGAAGCTTTCTTT
TRBV11-2	TRBJ1-3	.	.	CASSPYLDSRNTIYF	TGTGCCAGCAGCCCTTACTTGGACAGTCGAAACACCATATATTTT
TRBV5-1	TRBJ2-3	TRBD2	few	CASTVSGEDTQYF	TGCGCCAGCACCGTTAGCGGGGAAGATACGCAGTATTTT
TRBV4-1	TRBJ1-4	.	.	CASSQATGTATNEKLFF	TGCGCCAGCAGCCAAGCCACAGGGACCGCAACTAATGAAAAACTGTTTTTT
TRBV6-2/TRBV6-3	TRBJ2-7	.	.	CASSSPAGRTRDEQYF	TGTGCCAGCAGTTCCCCGGCCGGGCGAACCCGAGACGAGCAGTACTTC
TRBV20-1	TRBJ1-3	.	.	CSARGGPQGGNTIYF	TGCAGTGCTAGAGGCGGACCCCAGGGCGGAAACACCATATATTTT
TRBV6-6	TRBJ2-3	.	.	CASTGKGTTTSTDTQYF	TGTGCCAGCACGGGGAAAGGGACCACAACTAGCACAGATACGCAGTATTTT
TRBV6-6	TRBJ1-1	.	few	CASSYSQGTEAFF	TGTGCCAGCAGTTACTCGCAGGGCACTGAAGCTTTCTTT
TRBV20-1	TRBJ2-7	.	many	CSARGQVSNYEQYF	TGCAGTGCTAGAGGACAGGTGTCGAACTACGAGCAGTACTTC
TRBV20-1	TRBJ1-4	TRBD1	.	CSARGGTGGEKLFF	TGCAGTGCTAGAGGAGGGACAGGGGGAGAAAAACTGTTTTTT
TRBV5-1	TRBJ1-2	.	.	CASSLMSRSYGYTF	TGCGCCAGCAGCTTGATGTCACGGTCCTATGGCTACACCTTC
TRBV7-2	TRBJ2-3	TRBD1	many	CASSLAHRGRPDTQYF	TGTGCCAGCAGCTTAGCTCACAGGGGGCGCCCAGATACGCAGTATTTT
TRBV6-5	TRBJ1-1	.	.	CASSYTPGTEAFF	TGTGCCAGCAGTTACACGCCCGGCACTGAAGCTTTCTTT
TRBV21-1	TRBJ1-5	.	.	CASSNLTPWEPQHF	TGTGCCAGCAGCAATTTGACGCCTTGGGAGCCCCAGCATTTT
TRBV2	TRBJ1-2	TRBD1	few	CASSGDREHNGYTF	TGTGCCAGCAGTGGAGACAGGGAGCATAATGGCTACACCTTC
TRBV7-9	TRBJ2-3	TRBD1	.	CASSLATGGRGTDTQYF	TGTGCCAGCAGCTTAGCGACAGGGGGCAGGGGCACAGATACGCAGTATTTT
TRBV9	TRBJ1-5	.	.	CASSVQGSRDEPQHF	TGTGCCAGCAGCGTACAGGGCTCTAGGGATGAGCCCCAGCATTTT
TRBV7-9	TRBJ2-1	.	.	CASSIYNFNEQFF	TGTGCCAGCAGCATATACAATTTTAATGAGCAGTTCTTC
TRBV5-1	TRBJ1-6	.	few	CASSFDGHNSPLHF	TGCGCCAGCAGCTTCGACGGCCATAATTCACCCCTCCACTTT
TRBV5-1	TRBJ1-1	TRBD1	.	CASSKDRVYTEAFF	TGCGCCAGCAGCAAGGACAGGGTTTACACTGAAGCTTTCTTT
TRBV27	TRBJ1-3	.	many	CASSLKAVSGNTIYF	TGTGCCAGCAGTTTAAAGGCGGTCTCTGGAAACACCATATATTTT